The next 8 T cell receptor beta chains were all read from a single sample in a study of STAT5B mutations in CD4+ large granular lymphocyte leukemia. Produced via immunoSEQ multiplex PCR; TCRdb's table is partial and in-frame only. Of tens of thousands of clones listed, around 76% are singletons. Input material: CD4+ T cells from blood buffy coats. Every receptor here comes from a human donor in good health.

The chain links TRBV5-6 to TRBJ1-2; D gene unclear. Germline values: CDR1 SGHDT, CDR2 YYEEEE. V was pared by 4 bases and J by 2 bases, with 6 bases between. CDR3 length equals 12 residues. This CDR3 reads CASSEPNYGYTF. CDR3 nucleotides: TGTGCCAGCAGCGAGCCGAACTATGGCTACACCTTC.

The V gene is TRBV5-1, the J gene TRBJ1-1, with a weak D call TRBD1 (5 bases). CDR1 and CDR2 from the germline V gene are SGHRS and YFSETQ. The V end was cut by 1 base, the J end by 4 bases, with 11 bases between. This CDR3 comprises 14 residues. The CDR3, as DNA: TGCGCCAGCAGCTTGTCCAGGGAAAGCACTGAAGCTTTCTTT. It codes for CASSLSRESTEAFF.

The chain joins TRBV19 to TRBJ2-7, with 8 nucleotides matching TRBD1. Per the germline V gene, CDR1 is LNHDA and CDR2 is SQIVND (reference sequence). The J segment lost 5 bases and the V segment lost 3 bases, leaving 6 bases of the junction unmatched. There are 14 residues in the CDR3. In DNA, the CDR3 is TGTGCCAGTAGTATGCGGACAGGGTCGGACGAGCAGTACTTC. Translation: CASSMRTGSDEQYF.

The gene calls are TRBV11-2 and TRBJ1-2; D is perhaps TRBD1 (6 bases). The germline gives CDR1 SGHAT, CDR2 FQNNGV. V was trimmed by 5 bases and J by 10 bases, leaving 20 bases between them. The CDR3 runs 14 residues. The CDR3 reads CASSLGQTAKLYTF. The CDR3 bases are TGTGCCAGCAGCCTAGGACAGACAGCCAAACTCTACACCTTC.

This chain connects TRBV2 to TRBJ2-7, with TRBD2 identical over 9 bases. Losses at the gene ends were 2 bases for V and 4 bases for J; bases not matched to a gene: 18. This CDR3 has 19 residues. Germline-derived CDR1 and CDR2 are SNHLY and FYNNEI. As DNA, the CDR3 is TGTGCCAGCAGTGAACCCCGAGGTCTAGCGGGATCCCTGCTTTACGAGCAGTACTTC. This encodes CASSEPRGLAGSLLYEQYF.

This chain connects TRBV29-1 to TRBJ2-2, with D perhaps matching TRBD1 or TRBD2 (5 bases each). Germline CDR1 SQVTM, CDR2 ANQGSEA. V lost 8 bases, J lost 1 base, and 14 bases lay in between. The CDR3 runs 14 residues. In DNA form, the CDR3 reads TGCAGCTCTCTTGGGGACGTGAACACCGGGGAGCTGTTTTTT. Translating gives CSSLGDVNTGELFF.

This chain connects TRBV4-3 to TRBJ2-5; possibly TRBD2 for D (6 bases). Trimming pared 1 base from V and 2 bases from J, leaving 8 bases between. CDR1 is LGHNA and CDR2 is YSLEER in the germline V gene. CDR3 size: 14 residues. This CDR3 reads CASSQGSGQETQYF. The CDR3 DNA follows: TGCGCCAGCAGCCAAGGAAGCGGGCAAGAGACCCAGTACTTC.

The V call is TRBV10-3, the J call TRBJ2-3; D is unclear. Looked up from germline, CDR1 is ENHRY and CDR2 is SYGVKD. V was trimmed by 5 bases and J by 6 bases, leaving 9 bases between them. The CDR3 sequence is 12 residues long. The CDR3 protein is CAISQLVDTQYF. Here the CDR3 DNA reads TGTGCCATCAGTCAATTGGTGGATACGCAGTATTTT.